The TCR beta chain described here comes from a study of shared clonotypes between healthy human individuals. Study-wide background: Researchers assigned three CD4 naive, three CD4 memory, two CD8 naive and one CD8 memory plate to each donor. Study results and limitations: All-four-donor shared clonotypes had higher generation probabilities than non-shared clonotypes did. The naive CD4 repertoires of several donors were compared, and around 4.9% of clonotypes were shared.

The naive CD8 population came from CD45RO-negative cells selected for CCR7, without terminally differentiated effector memory CD45RA+ cells. The junction had 9 bases not matched to a gene; V was cut back by 5 bases and J by 6 bases. In germline, CDR1 is MNHNS, CDR2 SASEGT. The CDR3 contains 15 residues. This clone was detected only once. Its antigen is as yet unknown. Original methodology: Owing to the provision of junction-only sequences devoid of quality scores by immunoSEQ, filtering differed. Some clones are missing from TCRdb's copy, which holds only in-frame ones; the method was immunoSEQ multiplex PCR. V and J calls and clone size are copied from that table; D and trimming were computed from the DNA. In the table there are 2 million or so clones, just under 95% of which are singletons.

The TCR comes from a man aged 18 to 30 in good health. The gene calls are TRBV6-1 and TRBJ2-7; TRBD2 aligns across 11 bases. The sample comprised naive CD8+ T cells sorted from blood. CDR3 sequence: CASSTLAGGKGEQYF. The CDR3 nucleotides read TGTGCCAGCAGTACCCTAGCGGGGGGAAAGGGCGAGCAGTACTTC.